Listed below are T cell receptor beta chains from one sample, sequenced in a study of T cells after yellow fever vaccination. TCRdb reprocessed the 5' RACE reads with MiXCR, giving one entry per CDR3 protein. The table includes roughly 160,000 distinct CDR3 sequences, 9.3% detected once. The source material was CD8+ T cells sorted from PBMCs, sampled 45 days after the yellow fever booster vaccination. The receptors were gathered from a man in his late teens or twenties who received the YFV17D yellow fever vaccine. The CDR3 runs from the conserved cysteine through the conserved F or W. Fields, in order: V gene, CDR3 protein.

>TRBV29-1
CTPGGGSYEQYF
>TRBV7-2
CASSPALGRRTEAFF
>TRBV28
CASSFMDSNQPQHF
>TRBV9
CASSVGSLAKNIQYF
>TRBV10-3
CASGRSLLNGYTF
>TRBV12-5
CASGLSRRQVPQAPLHF
>TRBV4-1
CASSQGLVLSGELFF
>TRBV7-9
CASSSYREGGNQPQHF
>TRBV19
CASSTDSLPGDTQYF
>TRBV7-7
CASSPAPNTEAFF
>TRBV20-1
CSAPDRIYDEAFF
>TRBV7-9
CASSLAAGRPGELFF
>TRBV9
CASSVQPAGGPRDIQYF
>TRBV12-3/TRBV12-4
CASSQGQGSTEAFF
>TRBV7-9
CASSPDGGGTQYF
>TRBV7-2
CASSSDRGGQETQYF
>TRBV13
CASSPRSGGPGELFF
>TRBV7-9
CASSPSGTSGEAQYF
>TRBV6-1
CASSVGLGVWSGYTF
>TRBV5-1
CASSLASGVEKLFF
>TRBV2
CASSESRGWQTRYGYTF
>TRBV27
CASSLPRGRGQGGLADTQYF
>TRBV18
CASSHDSWLAKNIQYF
>TRBV29-1
CSVEVSDLETFF
>TRBV20-1
CSAKALAGRDNEQFF
>TRBV6-5
CASSYSELSSYNEQFF
>TRBV28
CASSFLTGGGQPQHF
>TRBV6-1
CASSEAVVGTDTQYF
>TRBV29-1
CSVGTQYF
>TRBV4-3
CASSQDIGSGELFF
>TRBV5-5
CASSMWYVGGVDEQFF
>TRBV13
CASSSHQGAGTDTQYF
>TRBV7-2
CASSLALAGGRVEETQYF
>TRBV6-5
CASSRDPGFSYEQYF
>TRBV28
CASSWSGDTQYF
>TRBV13
CASSSARTGGDYGYTF
>TRBV7-7
CASSPRWGNEQFF
>TRBV29-1
CSARQGPYGYTF
>TRBV4-3
CASSQAFGELQPNTEAFF
>TRBV6-5
CASCYSSGYTEAFF
>TRBV27
CASWQQGGHYEQYF
>TRBV4-1
CASSQDLMLAKNIQYF
>TRBV7-6
CASSLDGRDEQFF
>TRBV6-5
CASRTGLAGTDTQYF
>TRBV6-5
CASSAFDSSGSPLHF
>TRBV4-1
CASSQRTGQNTGELFF
>TRBV5-5
CASSLVAESPLHF
>TRBV6-2/TRBV6-3
CASSYANEAIAGTISYEQYF
>TRBV29-1
CSVATLYTEAFF